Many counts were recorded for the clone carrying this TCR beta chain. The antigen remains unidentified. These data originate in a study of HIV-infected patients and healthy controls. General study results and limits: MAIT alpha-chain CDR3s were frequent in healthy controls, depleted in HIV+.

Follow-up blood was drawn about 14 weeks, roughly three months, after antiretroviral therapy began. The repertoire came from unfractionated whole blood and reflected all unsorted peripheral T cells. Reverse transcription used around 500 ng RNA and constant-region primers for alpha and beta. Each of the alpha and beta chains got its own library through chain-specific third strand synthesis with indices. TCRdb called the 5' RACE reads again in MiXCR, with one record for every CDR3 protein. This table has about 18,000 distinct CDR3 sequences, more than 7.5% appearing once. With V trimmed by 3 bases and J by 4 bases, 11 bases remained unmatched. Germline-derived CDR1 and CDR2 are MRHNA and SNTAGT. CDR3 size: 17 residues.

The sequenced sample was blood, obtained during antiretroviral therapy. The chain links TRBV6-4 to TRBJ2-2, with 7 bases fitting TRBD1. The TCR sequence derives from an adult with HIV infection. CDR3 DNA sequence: TGTGCCAGCAGTGAAGGGGTCAGGGGGTCCGGCACCGGGGAGCTGTTTTTT. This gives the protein CASSEGVRGSGTGELFF.